Presented here are 15 T cell receptor beta chains from one specimen sequenced in a study of OX40 agonist ivuxolimab in advanced cancers. Here immunoSEQ multiplex PCR was the method, and the copy in TCRdb shows in-frame clones only, minus some. The data show 77,000 or so clones, 75% to 90% seen once. The specimen was CD4+ or CD8+ T cells sorted from blood, collected in a trial of the OX40 agonist ivuxolimab. The source is an adult with an advanced solid tumor such as melanoma, head and neck, liver or kidney cancer.

V and J are TRBV6-1 and TRBJ2-2, with a tentative D call TRBD2 (6 bases). Per germline, CDR1 MNHNS and CDR2 SASEGT. The CDR3 has 14 amino acids. V gave up 4 bases and J gave up 1 base, with 7 bases separating them. As DNA, the CDR3 is TGTGCCAGCAGTGTTAGCGGGAACACCGGGGAGCTGTTTTTT. It yields the protein CASSVSGNTGELFF.

This clone has a handful of counts. This rearrangement joins TRBV7-3 to TRBJ2-3; 9 bases map to TRBD2. The junction had 17 bases not matched to a gene; V was cut back by 5 bases and J by 5 bases. Looked up from germline, CDR1 is SGHTA and CDR2 is FQGTGA. This CDR3 is 18 amino acids long. The CDR3 is CASSPGVGSGGNLDTQYF. In DNA form, the CDR3 reads TGTGCCAGCAGCCCGGGAGTGGGTAGCGGGGGTAACCTAGATACGCAGTATTTT.

The chain has TRBV11-3 and TRBJ2-1, with D unclear. CDR1 is SGHNT, CDR2 YENEEA, per germline. The CDR3 extends over 16 amino acids. The V end was cut by 0 bases, the J end by 0 bases, with 9 bases between. For the CDR3, the DNA is TGTGCCAGCAGCTTAGATTCTAGTAGCTCCTACAATGAGCAGTTCTTC. Its translation: CASSLDSSSSYNEQFF.

This chain uses TRBV12-5 with TRBJ1-1; no firm D call. The CDR3 totals 13 residues. Trimming pared 2 bases from V and 4 bases from J, leaving 8 bases between. The V gene's germline CDR1 is LGHNT and CDR2 FRNRAP. Here the CDR3 reads CASGLWDGTEAFF. CDR3 DNA: TGTGCTAGTGGTTTGTGGGATGGCACTGAAGCTTTCTTT.

The CDR3 bases are TGCGCCAGCAGGAGACTAGCGGCCTCCTACGAGCAGTACTTC. Protein product: CASRRLAASYEQYF. J is TRBJ2-7 and V is TRBV5-1, with 9 positions matching TRBD2. J gave up 0 bases and V 5 bases, and 3 bases lay outside the gene matches. Germline CDR1 reads SGHRS; CDR2 reads YFSETQ. The CDR3 has 14 amino acids.

The rearrangement uses TRBV7-2 and TRBJ2-7; D possibly corresponds to TRBD2 (6 bases). Looked up from germline, CDR1 is SGHTA and CDR2 is FQGNSA. The V and J ends lost 3 bases and 1 base respectively, with 13 bases between them. The CDR3 is made up of 15 amino acids. The CDR3 is CASSFNPGLSYEQYF. The CDR3, as DNA: TGTGCCAGCAGCTTTAATCCGGGACTTTCCTACGAGCAGTACTTC.

This clone showed up just once. The rearrangement uses TRBV18 and TRBJ1-3; maybe TRBD1 (6 bases). CDR1 and CDR2 (germline): KGHSH, LQKENI. Between the trimmed V and J ends, which lost 3 bases and 1 base, there was a span of 10 bases. The length of the CDR3 is 15 residues. CDR3 region: CASSPSGVSGNTIYF. CDR3 DNA sequence: TGTGCCAGCTCACCCTCAGGGGTTTCTGGAAACACCATATATTTT.

The chain joins TRBV4-2 to TRBJ1-2; maybe TRBD1 (6 bases). Germline V lookup: CDR1 LGHNA, CDR2 YNFKEQ. The CDR3 consists of 15 residues. V was trimmed by 0 bases and J by 5 bases, leaving 13 bases between them. The chain's CDR3 is CASSQDTQGTYGYTF. In DNA form, the CDR3 reads TGTGCCAGCAGCCAAGATACCCAGGGGACTTATGGCTACACCTTC.

This clone was seen a single time. This chain links TRBV30 with TRBJ2-7; TRBD1 might be the D (6 bases). The CDR3 contains 15 residues. Germline assignment: CDR1 GTSNPN and CDR2 SVGIG (reference sequence). V lost 2 bases and J 2 bases, leaving 16 bases between the germline ends. The CDR3 nucleotides read TGTGCCTGGAGTTGGGAGACAGGTAGGACCTACGAGCAGTACTTC. This encodes CAWSWETGRTYEQYF.

The genes are TRBV20-1 and TRBJ2-5; TRBD1 matches 7 bases. CDR3 length: 11 amino acids. Losses at the gene ends were 6 bases for V and 4 bases for J; bases not matched to a gene: 2. The germline gives CDR1 DFQATT, CDR2 SNEGSKA (reference sequence). DNA of the CDR3: TGCAGTGCATACAGGGGAGAGACCCAGTACTTC. Amino acid sequence: CSAYRGETQYF.

This clone appeared a few times. The chain combines TRBV7-9 with TRBJ1-5; unclear D gene. Trimming took off 1 base at V and 5 bases at J, with 9 bases between the two ends. Germline values: CDR1 SEHNR, CDR2 FQNEAQ (reference sequence). This CDR3 is built from 14 residues. The CDR3 DNA reads TGTGCCAGCAGCTTAGACAATTGGGATCAGCCCCAGCATTTT. Its translation is CASSLDNWDQPQHF.

This CDR3 reads CASSPEMRGNQPQHF. CDR3 nucleotide sequence: TGTGCCAGCAGTCCAGAGATGAGAGGCAATCAGCCCCAGCATTTT. V usage is TRBV2 and J usage is TRBJ1-5; D gene ambiguous. Germline-derived CDR1 and CDR2 are SNHLY and FYNNEI. This CDR3 comprises 15 residues. The germline V and J ends were trimmed by 5 bases and 2 bases, with 13 bases remaining between them.

The genes are TRBV5-6 and TRBJ1-2, with TRBD1 as a possible D gene (5 bases). There are 13 residues in the CDR3. Germline CDR1 is SGHDT and CDR2 is YYEEEE. V gave up 0 bases and J gave up 7 bases, with 10 bases separating them. This chain's CDR3 is CASSLAQAGGYTF. CDR3 in DNA: TGTGCCAGCAGCTTGGCACAGGCAGGTGGCTACACCTTC.

The V call is TRBV5-5, the J call TRBJ1-4, with TRBD1 identical over 7 bases. J gave up 0 bases and V 4 bases, and 12 bases lay outside the gene matches. Germline V gives CDR1 SGHKS, CDR2 YYEKEE (reference sequence). The CDR3 is 18 amino acids. For the CDR3, the DNA is TGTGCCAGCAGCCAGATGACAGGGAGCTCTGCAACTAATGAAAAACTGTTTTTT. Amino acids: CASSQMTGSSATNEKLFF.

This clone was recorded only once. CDR3 residues: CASSYGQGSYEQYF. CDR3 coding DNA: TGTGCCAGCAGTTACGGACAGGGATCCTACGAGCAGTACTTC. The chain couples TRBV6-5 to TRBJ2-7; TRBD1 matches at 8 bases. V lost 2 bases, J lost 1 base, and 1 base stayed unmatched. The CDR3 spans 14 residues. Per the germline V gene, CDR1 is MNHEY and CDR2 is SVGAGI.